This TCR beta chain was retrieved from a study of CD8+CD57+ T cells in acquired aplastic anemia. Template material for TCR beta VDJ and CDR3 profiling consisted of genomic DNA. TCRdb recomputed calls from the reads with MiXCR, one row per CDR3 protein. The table has some 170,000 distinct CDR3 sequences, roughly 48% seen once. Between the trimmed V and J ends, which lost 2 bases and 6 bases, there was a span of 5 bases. Per germline, CDR1 KGHSH and CDR2 LQKENI. The CDR3 runs 12 residues. This clonotype was picked up a small number of times. Flow cytometry had shown expanded CD8+CD57+ cells in the patients chosen for sequencing.

Input material: sorted CD4+, CD8+, or CD8+CD57+ T cells (not recorded which) from PBMCs. The rearrangement links TRBV18 to TRBJ2-1; TRBD2 might be the D (5 bases). This TCR was recovered from a human donor with aplastic anemia. The CDR3 loop reads CASSPGSNEQFF. In DNA form, the CDR3 reads TGTGCCAGCTCACCAGGGAGCAATGAGCAGTTCTTC.